The subject of this entry is one T cell receptor beta chain. Its specificity is not known. Trimming took 4 bases from V and 4 from J, leaving 11 bases between them. CDR3 length equals 14 residues. Germline CDR1 and CDR2: MNHEY and SVGAGI. This entry comes from a study of T cell responses to AZD1222 COVID-19 vaccine. Findings and caveats of the study: Increases in Spike-specific TCR breadth and depth were seen after two AZD1222 doses. Researchers took repertoire samples only after the peak T cell response had come. Seropositive at baseline were only six or seven AZD1222 recipients.

The protocol was immunoSEQ multiplex PCR, while the TCRdb copy is restricted to in-frame clones and leaves out a portion. The table includes approximately 84,000 clones, 85% to 90% detected once. The source material was peripheral blood, sampled on day 0 of AZD1222 vaccination. The chain uses TRBV6-5 and TRBJ1-3; the D gene is possibly TRBD1 (6 bases). The receptor was derived from an adult in good health. The CDR3 DNA follows: TGTGCCAGCAGTTCCAACAGGGACGGAAACACCATATATTTT. It codes for CASSSNRDGNTIYF.